Listed below are T cell receptor beta chains from one sample, sequenced in a study of T cell responses to AZD1222 COVID-19 vaccine. Produced via immunoSEQ multiplex PCR; TCRdb's table is partial and in-frame only. The table records 180,000 or so clones, about 89% of them present only once. Sequenced here: peripheral blood, sampled on day 0 of AZD1222 vaccination. The receptors were sampled from an adult in good health. Each CDR3 is given with its conserved first and last residue. Fields, in order: CDR3 protein, CDR3 DNA, J gene, V gene, D gene, clone size. D genes are given only for firm matches. Only part of the rows carry a size: once, few, many, or a class if the clone is expanded.

CDR3 protein: CASRIIAGVYNEQFF
CDR3 DNA: TGTGCCAGCAGAATAATAGCAGGGGTATACAATGAGCAGTTCTTC
J gene: TRBJ2-1
V gene: TRBV6-5
D gene: -
clone size: -

CDR3 protein: CASRQTGTGGETQYF
CDR3 DNA: TGTGCCAGCAGGCAAACCGGGACAGGAGGAGAGACCCAGTACTTC
J gene: TRBJ2-5
V gene: TRBV6-5
D gene: TRBD1
clone size: -

CDR3 protein: CASSFDRVSGNTIYF
CDR3 DNA: TGTGCCAGCAGTTTCGACAGGGTGTCCGGAAACACCATATATTTT
J gene: TRBJ1-3
V gene: TRBV28
D gene: TRBD1
clone size: -

CDR3 protein: CASREPRGLDYGYTF
CDR3 DNA: TGTGCCAGCAGGGAACCCAGGGGTCTCGACTATGGCTACACCTTC
J gene: TRBJ1-2
V gene: TRBV6-6
D gene: -
clone size: -

CDR3 protein: CASSYRAESSYNEQFF
CDR3 DNA: TGTGCCAGCAGTTACCGAGCGGAGAGCTCCTACAATGAGCAGTTCTTC
J gene: TRBJ2-1
V gene: TRBV6-2/TRBV6-3
D gene: -
clone size: once

CDR3 protein: CASSPEGDRRAQYF
CDR3 DNA: TGTGCCAGCAGCCCAGAGGGGGACAGGCGGGCTCAGTACTTC
J gene: TRBJ2-5
V gene: TRBV11-2
D gene: TRBD1
clone size: -

CDR3 protein: CASRSDRGHQPQHF
CDR3 DNA: TGTGCCAGCAGATCTGACAGGGGGCATCAGCCCCAGCATTTT
J gene: TRBJ1-5
V gene: TRBV2
D gene: TRBD1
clone size: -

CDR3 protein: CASSRETGTGAPREQYF
CDR3 DNA: TGTGCCAGCAGTCGAGAGACAGGGACCGGGGCTCCTAGGGAGCAGTACTTC
J gene: TRBJ2-7
V gene: TRBV7-8
D gene: TRBD1
clone size: -

CDR3 protein: CASSLDRDAWIKTQYF
CDR3 DNA: TGTGCCAGCAGTCTAGACAGGGACGCGTGGATAAAGACCCAGTACTTC
J gene: TRBJ2-5
V gene: TRBV6-2/TRBV6-3
D gene: TRBD1
clone size: few

CDR3 protein: CASSPSGQGTDTQYF
CDR3 DNA: TGTGCCAGCAGTCCGTCCGGGCAGGGGACAGATACGCAGTATTTT
J gene: TRBJ2-3
V gene: TRBV28
D gene: -
clone size: -

CDR3 protein: CASSPGTISGNTIYF
CDR3 DNA: TGTGCCAGCAGTCCCGGGACAATCTCTGGAAACACCATATATTTT
J gene: TRBJ1-3
V gene: TRBV6-5
D gene: -
clone size: -

CDR3 protein: CAISESGGRGTQYF
CDR3 DNA: TGTGCCATCAGTGAGTCGGGGGGGCGAGGTACGCAGTATTTT
J gene: TRBJ2-3
V gene: TRBV10-3
D gene: -
clone size: -

CDR3 protein: CASSLWQGLGGGNQPQHF
CDR3 DNA: TGTGCCAGCAGTTTATGGCAGGGATTAGGGGGCGGCAATCAGCCCCAGCATTTT
J gene: TRBJ1-5
V gene: TRBV28
D gene: TRBD1
clone size: -

CDR3 protein: CAWSVLGTGELFF
CDR3 DNA: TGTGCCTGGAGTGTACTGGGGACCGGGGAGCTGTTTTTT
J gene: TRBJ2-2
V gene: TRBV30
D gene: -
clone size: -

CDR3 protein: CASSLATAGGFYEQFF
CDR3 DNA: TGCGCCAGCAGCTTGGCCACTGCGGGGGGGTTCTATGAGCAGTTCTTC
J gene: TRBJ2-1
V gene: TRBV5-1
D gene: TRBD2
clone size: -

CDR3 protein: CASSLVGREGANVLTF
CDR3 DNA: TGTGCCAGCAGCTTGGTAGGCAGGGAAGGGGCCAACGTCCTGACTTTC
J gene: TRBJ2-6
V gene: TRBV5-6
D gene: -
clone size: -

CDR3 protein: CASSRRQEEKLFF
CDR3 DNA: TGCGCCAGCAGCAGACGACAGGAGGAAAAACTGTTTTTT
J gene: TRBJ1-4
V gene: TRBV5-1
D gene: -
clone size: -

CDR3 protein: CASSEARRTYNSPLHF
CDR3 DNA: TGTGCCAGCAGTGAAGCGCGACGGACCTATAATTCACCCCTCCACTTT
J gene: TRBJ1-6
V gene: TRBV6-1
D gene: -
clone size: -

CDR3 protein: CASSLGPPERQPQHF
CDR3 DNA: TGTGCCAGCAGCTTGGGACCTCCGGAGCGGCAGCCCCAGCATTTT
J gene: TRBJ1-5
V gene: TRBV5-5
D gene: -
clone size: -

CDR3 protein: CASSPRSSGANVLTF
CDR3 DNA: TGTGCCAGCTCACCTAGGAGCTCTGGGGCCAACGTCCTGACTTTC
J gene: TRBJ2-6
V gene: TRBV18
D gene: -
clone size: -

CDR3 protein: CASSIFFSPEGRYGYTF
CDR3 DNA: TGTGCCAGTAGTATTTTTTTTTCCCCGGAAGGCCGCTATGGCTACACCTTC
J gene: TRBJ1-2
V gene: TRBV19
D gene: -
clone size: -

CDR3 protein: CAISGTGHEQFF
CDR3 DNA: TGTGCCATCAGTGGGACAGGGCATGAGCAGTTCTTC
J gene: TRBJ2-1
V gene: TRBV10-3
D gene: TRBD1
clone size: -

CDR3 protein: CASSLRTSLEQFF
CDR3 DNA: TGTGCCAGCAGCCTAAGGACTAGTCTTGAGCAGTTCTTC
J gene: TRBJ2-1
V gene: TRBV5-8
D gene: TRBD2
clone size: -

CDR3 protein: CASSEAGLNSNQPQHF
CDR3 DNA: TGTGCCAGCAGTGAAGCTGGCCTGAATAGCAATCAGCCCCAGCATTTT
J gene: TRBJ1-5
V gene: TRBV6-1
D gene: -
clone size: -

CDR3 protein: CASMGALGGIDEQFF
CDR3 DNA: TGTGCCAGCATGGGGGCCCTAGGGGGGATCGATGAGCAGTTCTTC
J gene: TRBJ2-1
V gene: TRBV6-5
D gene: -
clone size: -

CDR3 protein: CATQTGMNTEAFF
CDR3 DNA: TGTGCCACCCAGACAGGAATGAACACTGAAGCTTTCTTT
J gene: TRBJ1-1
V gene: TRBV2
D gene: -
clone size: -

CDR3 protein: CASSDQSTGADTQYF
CDR3 DNA: TGTGCCAGCAGTGACCAAAGCACGGGGGCAGATACGCAGTATTTT
J gene: TRBJ2-3
V gene: TRBV6-4
D gene: -
clone size: -

CDR3 protein: CASSPRTGVGGYGYTF
CDR3 DNA: TGTGCCAGCAGCCCCCGGACAGGGGTTGGTGGCTATGGCTACACCTTC
J gene: TRBJ1-2
V gene: TRBV3-1/TRBV3-2
D gene: TRBD1
clone size: -

CDR3 protein: CASSRDRAAEKLFF
CDR3 DNA: TGTGCCAGCAGCCGGGACAGGGCGGCTGAAAAACTGTTTTTT
J gene: TRBJ1-4
V gene: TRBV7-2
D gene: TRBD1
clone size: -

CDR3 protein: CASRPTHRGPNYGYTF
CDR3 DNA: TGTGCCAGTAGACCGACCCACAGGGGACCTAACTATGGCTACACCTTC
J gene: TRBJ1-2
V gene: TRBV19
D gene: TRBD1
clone size: -

CDR3 protein: CASSLLGNQPQHF
CDR3 DNA: TGTGCCAGCAGTTTGTTGGGCAATCAGCCCCAGCATTTT
J gene: TRBJ1-5
V gene: TRBV28
D gene: -
clone size: -

CDR3 protein: CATSRDGGNNEQFF
CDR3 DNA: TGTGCCACCAGCAGAGATGGCGGCAACAATGAGCAGTTCTTC
J gene: TRBJ2-1
V gene: TRBV15
D gene: -
clone size: -

CDR3 protein: CASSRLAGVGNEQFF
CDR3 DNA: TGTGCCAGCAGTCGACTAGCGGGAGTAGGCAATGAGCAGTTCTTC
J gene: TRBJ2-1
V gene: TRBV6-5
D gene: TRBD2
clone size: -

CDR3 protein: CASSESGRGDTEAFF
CDR3 DNA: TGCGCCAGCAGTGAGTCAGGGCGGGGCGACACTGAAGCTTTCTTT
J gene: TRBJ1-1
V gene: TRBV10-2
D gene: -
clone size: -

CDR3 protein: CASSTPLAGLQETQYF
CDR3 DNA: TGTGCCAGTAGTACTCCCCTAGCAGGTCTCCAAGAGACCCAGTACTTC
J gene: TRBJ2-5
V gene: TRBV19
D gene: -
clone size: -

CDR3 protein: CASSFGQGANQYF
CDR3 DNA: TGTGCCAGCAGCTTCGGGCAGGGGGCGAACCAGTACTTC
J gene: TRBJ2-5
V gene: TRBV28
D gene: TRBD1
clone size: -

CDR3 protein: CARGDRSNYGYTF
CDR3 DNA: TGTGCCAGAGGTGACCGATCTAACTATGGCTACACCTTC
J gene: TRBJ1-2
V gene: TRBV2
D gene: -
clone size: -

CDR3 protein: CASSYGTGSSGANVLTF
CDR3 DNA: TGTGCCAGCAGCTATGGGACAGGGAGCTCTGGGGCCAACGTCCTGACTTTC
J gene: TRBJ2-6
V gene: TRBV5-7
D gene: TRBD1
clone size: -

CDR3 protein: CASSKTGGVGNTIYF
CDR3 DNA: TGTGCCAGCAGCAAAACCGGGGGTGTTGGAAACACCATATATTTT
J gene: TRBJ1-3
V gene: TRBV5-6
D gene: -
clone size: -

CDR3 protein: CASSSQGQGFSGNTIYF
CDR3 DNA: TGTGCCAGCAGTTCCCAGGGACAGGGATTCTCTGGAAACACCATATATTTT
J gene: TRBJ1-3
V gene: TRBV28
D gene: TRBD1
clone size: -

CDR3 protein: CASSLDQPQHF
CDR3 DNA: TGTGCCAGCAGCTTGGATCAGCCCCAGCATTTT
J gene: TRBJ1-5
V gene: TRBV5-8
D gene: -
clone size: -

CDR3 protein: CASSLPGLAGVPYEQYF
CDR3 DNA: TGTGCCAGCAGTTTACCCGGGCTAGCGGGAGTTCCCTACGAGCAGTACTTC
J gene: TRBJ2-7
V gene: TRBV28
D gene: TRBD2
clone size: -

CDR3 protein: CASSLDGLLPTGGTQHF
CDR3 DNA: TGTGCCAGCAGCTTGGATGGGCTCCTCCCCACGGGTGGGACCCAGCATTTT
J gene: TRBJ1-5
V gene: TRBV5-6
D gene: -
clone size: -

CDR3 protein: CASSLGPGGALHF
CDR3 DNA: TGTGCCAGCAGCTTAGGTCCGGGGGGGGCCCTCCACTTT
J gene: TRBJ1-6
V gene: TRBV7-6
D gene: -
clone size: -

CDR3 protein: CASSVDPVGGANVLTF
CDR3 DNA: TGTGCCAGCAGCGTAGACCCGGTGGGGGGGGCCAACGTCCTGACTTTC
J gene: TRBJ2-6
V gene: TRBV9
D gene: -
clone size: -

CDR3 protein: CASSLPRDTTDTQYF
CDR3 DNA: TGCGCCAGCAGCTTACCACGGGATACCACAGATACGCAGTATTTT
J gene: TRBJ2-3
V gene: TRBV5-1
D gene: -
clone size: -

CDR3 protein: CASSPRTSGDNEQFF
CDR3 DNA: TGTGCCAGCAGCCCTAGGACTAGCGGGGACAATGAGCAGTTCTTC
J gene: TRBJ2-1
V gene: TRBV7-8
D gene: TRBD2
clone size: -

CDR3 protein: CASSRGAPNTEAFF
CDR3 DNA: TGTGCCAGCAGTCGAGGGGCGCCGAACACTGAAGCTTTCTTT
J gene: TRBJ1-1
V gene: TRBV5-4
D gene: -
clone size: -

CDR3 protein: CASSQDAAGSLDSPLHF
CDR3 DNA: TGTGCCAGCAGCCAAGATGCGGCAGGGAGTTTGGATTCACCCCTCCACTTT
J gene: TRBJ1-6
V gene: TRBV4-2
D gene: -
clone size: few

CDR3 protein: CAWSETGTGGLPNRGNYGYTF
CDR3 DNA: TGTGCCTGGAGTGAAACCGGGACAGGGGGATTACCTAATCGGGGTAACTATGGCTACACCTTC
J gene: TRBJ1-2
V gene: TRBV30
D gene: TRBD1
clone size: -

CDR3 protein: CAWSLSDRGGRNGYTF
CDR3 DNA: TGTGCCTGGAGCCTTTCTGACAGGGGCGGGCGGAATGGCTACACCTTC
J gene: TRBJ1-2
V gene: TRBV30
D gene: TRBD1
clone size: -

CDR3 protein: CASSRGTGETQYF
CDR3 DNA: TGTGCCAGCAGTCGCGGGACAGGGGAGACCCAGTACTTC
J gene: TRBJ2-5
V gene: TRBV7-3
D gene: TRBD1
clone size: -

CDR3 protein: CASSQTSGYWFF
CDR3 DNA: TGTGCCAGCAGCCAGACTAGCGGGTATTGGTTCTTC
J gene: TRBJ2-1
V gene: TRBV6-5
D gene: TRBD2
clone size: -

CDR3 protein: CASSQGWGNTGELFF
CDR3 DNA: TGCGCCAGCAGCCAAGGATGGGGGAACACCGGGGAGCTGTTTTTT
J gene: TRBJ2-2
V gene: TRBV4-1
D gene: -
clone size: -